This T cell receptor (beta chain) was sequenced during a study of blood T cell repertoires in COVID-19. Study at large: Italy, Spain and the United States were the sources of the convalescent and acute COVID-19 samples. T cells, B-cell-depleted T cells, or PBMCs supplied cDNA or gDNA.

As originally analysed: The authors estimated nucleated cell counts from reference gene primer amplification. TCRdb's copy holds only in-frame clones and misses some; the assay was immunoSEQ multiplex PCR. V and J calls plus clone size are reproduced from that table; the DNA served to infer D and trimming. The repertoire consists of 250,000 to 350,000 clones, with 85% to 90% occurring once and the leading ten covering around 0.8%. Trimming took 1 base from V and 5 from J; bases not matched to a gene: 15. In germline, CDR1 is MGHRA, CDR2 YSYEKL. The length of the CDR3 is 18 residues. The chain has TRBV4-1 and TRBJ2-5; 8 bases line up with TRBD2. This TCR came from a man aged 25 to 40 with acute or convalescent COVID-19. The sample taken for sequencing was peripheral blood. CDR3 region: CASSQGGLSSGRGETQYF. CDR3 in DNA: TGCGCCAGCAGCCAAGGCGGCCTGAGCAGCGGGAGAGGGGAGACCCAGTACTTC.